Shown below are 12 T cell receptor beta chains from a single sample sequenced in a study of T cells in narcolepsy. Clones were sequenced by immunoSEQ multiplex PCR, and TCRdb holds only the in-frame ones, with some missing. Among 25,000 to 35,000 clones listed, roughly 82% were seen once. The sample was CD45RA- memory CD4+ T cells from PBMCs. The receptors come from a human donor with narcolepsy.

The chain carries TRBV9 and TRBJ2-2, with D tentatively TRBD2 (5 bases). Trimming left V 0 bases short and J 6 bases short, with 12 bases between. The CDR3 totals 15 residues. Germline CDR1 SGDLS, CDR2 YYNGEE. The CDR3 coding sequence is TGTGCCAGCAGCGTAGGGGTTAGAGGGTCCGGGGAGCTGTTTTTT. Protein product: CASSVGVRGSGELFF.

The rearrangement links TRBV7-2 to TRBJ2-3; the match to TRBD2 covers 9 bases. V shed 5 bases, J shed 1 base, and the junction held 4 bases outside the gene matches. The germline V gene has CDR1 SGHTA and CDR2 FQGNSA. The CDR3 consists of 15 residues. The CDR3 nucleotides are TGTGCCAGCAGCGCCCGGACTAGCGGCACAGATACGCAGTATTTT. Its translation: CASSARTSGTDTQYF.

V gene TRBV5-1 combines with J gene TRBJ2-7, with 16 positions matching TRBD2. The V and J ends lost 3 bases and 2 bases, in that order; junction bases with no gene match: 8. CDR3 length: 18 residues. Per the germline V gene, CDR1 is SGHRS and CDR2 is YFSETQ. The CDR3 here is CASSWGLAGGPSAYEQYF. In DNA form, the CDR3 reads TGCGCCAGCAGCTGGGGACTAGCGGGAGGGCCCTCCGCCTACGAGCAGTACTTC.

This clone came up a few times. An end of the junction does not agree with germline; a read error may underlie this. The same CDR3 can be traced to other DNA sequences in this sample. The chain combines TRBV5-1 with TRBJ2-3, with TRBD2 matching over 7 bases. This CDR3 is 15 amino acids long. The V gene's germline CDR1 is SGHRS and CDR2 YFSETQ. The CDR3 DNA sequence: TGTGCCAGCAGCTTGGATGGGGGGGGCACAGATACGCAGTATTTT. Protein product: CASSLDGGGTDTQYF.

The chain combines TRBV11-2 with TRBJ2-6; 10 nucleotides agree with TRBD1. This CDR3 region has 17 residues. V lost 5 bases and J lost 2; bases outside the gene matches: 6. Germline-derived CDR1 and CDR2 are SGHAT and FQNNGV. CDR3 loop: CASSPRTGGAGANVLTF. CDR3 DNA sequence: TGTGCCAGCAGCCCTCGGACAGGGGGTGCTGGGGCCAACGTCCTGACTTTC.

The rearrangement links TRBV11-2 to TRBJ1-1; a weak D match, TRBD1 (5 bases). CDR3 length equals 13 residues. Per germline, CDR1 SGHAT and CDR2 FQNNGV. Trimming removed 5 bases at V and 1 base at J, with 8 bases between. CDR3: CASSRTSNTEAFF. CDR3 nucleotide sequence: TGTGCCAGCAGCCGGACATCGAACACTGAAGCTTTCTTT.

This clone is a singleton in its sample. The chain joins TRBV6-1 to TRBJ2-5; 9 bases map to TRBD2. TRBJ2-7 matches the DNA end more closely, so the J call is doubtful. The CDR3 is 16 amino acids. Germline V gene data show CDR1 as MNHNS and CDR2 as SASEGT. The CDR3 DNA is TGTGCCAGCAGTGAATTTGTCAGCGGGAGGTCCTACGAGCAGTACTTC. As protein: CASSEFVSGRSYEQYF.

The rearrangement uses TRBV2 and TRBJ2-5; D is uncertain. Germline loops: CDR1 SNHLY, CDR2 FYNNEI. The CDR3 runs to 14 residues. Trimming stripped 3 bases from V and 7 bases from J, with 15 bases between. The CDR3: CASSDYSDLGTQYF. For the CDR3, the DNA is TGTGCCAGCAGTGATTACAGCGACCTAGGGACCCAGTACTTC. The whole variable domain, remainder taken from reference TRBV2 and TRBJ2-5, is EPEVTQTPSHQVTQMGQEVILRCVPISNHLYFYWYRQILGQKVEFLVSFYNNEISEKSEIFDDQFSVERPDGSNFTLKIRSTKLEDSAMYFCASSDYSDLGTQYFGPGTRLLVL.

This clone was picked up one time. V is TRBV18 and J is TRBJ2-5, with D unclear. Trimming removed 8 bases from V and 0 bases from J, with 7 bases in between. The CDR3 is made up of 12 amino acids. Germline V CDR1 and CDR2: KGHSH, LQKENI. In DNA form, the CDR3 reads TGTGCCAGCCTCGAGAACCAAGAGACCCAGTACTTC. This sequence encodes CASLENQETQYF.

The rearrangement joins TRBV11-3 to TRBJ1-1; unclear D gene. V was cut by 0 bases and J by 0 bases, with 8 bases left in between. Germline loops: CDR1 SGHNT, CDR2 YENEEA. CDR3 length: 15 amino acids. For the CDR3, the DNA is TGTGCCAGCAGCTTAGATGGAAACCTGAACACTGAAGCTTTCTTT. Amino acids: CASSLDGNLNTEAFF.

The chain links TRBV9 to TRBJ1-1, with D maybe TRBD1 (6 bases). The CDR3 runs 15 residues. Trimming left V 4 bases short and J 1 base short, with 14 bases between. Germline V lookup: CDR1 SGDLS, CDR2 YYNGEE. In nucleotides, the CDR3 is TGTGCCAGCAGCTTCACAGGAGGGGGGAACACTGAAGCTTTCTTT. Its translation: CASSFTGGGNTEAFF.

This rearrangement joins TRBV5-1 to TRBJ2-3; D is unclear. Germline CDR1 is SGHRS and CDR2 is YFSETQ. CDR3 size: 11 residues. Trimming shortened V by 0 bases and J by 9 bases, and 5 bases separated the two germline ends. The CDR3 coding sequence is TGCGCCAGCAGCTTGGAATGGACGCAGTATTTT. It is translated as CASSLEWTQYF.